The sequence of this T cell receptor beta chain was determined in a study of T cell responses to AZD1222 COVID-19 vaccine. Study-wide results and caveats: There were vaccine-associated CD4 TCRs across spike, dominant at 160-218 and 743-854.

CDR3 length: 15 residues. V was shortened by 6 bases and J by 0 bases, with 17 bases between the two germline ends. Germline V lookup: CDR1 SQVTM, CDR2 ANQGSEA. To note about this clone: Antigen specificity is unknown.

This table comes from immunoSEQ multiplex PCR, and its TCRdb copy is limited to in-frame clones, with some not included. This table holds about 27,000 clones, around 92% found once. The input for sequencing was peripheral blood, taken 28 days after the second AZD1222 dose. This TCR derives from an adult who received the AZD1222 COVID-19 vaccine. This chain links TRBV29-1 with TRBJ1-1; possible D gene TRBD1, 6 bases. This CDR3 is CSVPGGGTLNTEAFF. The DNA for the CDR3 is TGCAGCGTCCCCGGGGGCGGTACCCTGAACACTGAAGCTTTCTTT.